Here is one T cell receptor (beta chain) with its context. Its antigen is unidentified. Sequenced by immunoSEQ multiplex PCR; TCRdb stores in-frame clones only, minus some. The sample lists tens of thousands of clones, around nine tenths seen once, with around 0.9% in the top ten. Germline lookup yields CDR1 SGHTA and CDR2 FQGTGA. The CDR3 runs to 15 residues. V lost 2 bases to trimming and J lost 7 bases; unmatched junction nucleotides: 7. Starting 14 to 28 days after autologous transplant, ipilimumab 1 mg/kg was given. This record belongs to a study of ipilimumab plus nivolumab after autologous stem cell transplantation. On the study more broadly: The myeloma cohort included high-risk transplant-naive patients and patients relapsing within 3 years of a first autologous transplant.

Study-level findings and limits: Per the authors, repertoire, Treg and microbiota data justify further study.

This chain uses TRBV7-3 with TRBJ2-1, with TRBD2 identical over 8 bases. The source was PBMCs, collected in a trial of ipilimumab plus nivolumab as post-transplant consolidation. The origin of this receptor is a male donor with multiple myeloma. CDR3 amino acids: CASSLVSGTRNEQFF. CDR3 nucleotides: TGTGCCAGCAGCTTAGTCTCGGGGACTAGGAATGAGCAGTTCTTC.